This TCR beta chain was observed in a study of post-analysis software for immune sequencing data. Study results and caveats: Samples from one preparation batch, clustered by F measure, grouped strongly together. Those with multiple sclerosis, the patient group, showed significantly lower normalized Chao1 diversity than controls.

This clonotype was observed many times. Its antigen is undetermined. The library was made from cDNA and included unique molecular identifiers. Input amounts of 1 to 10 million T cells were used. These gave roughly 0.5 million cDNA molecules, so each molecule approximated one T cell. TCRdb itself ran the PCR reads through MiXCR, one entry per CDR3 protein. The data contain 650,000 to 850,000 distinct CDR3 sequences, more than 45% of them singletons. Specimen: blood. This sequence originates from a girl aged 5-17 years with multiple sclerosis.

The CDR3 reads CASSQLTDTQYF. The CDR3 region has the DNA TGTGCCAGCAGCCAGCTCACAGATACGCAGTATTTT. The rearrangement links TRBV7-6 to TRBJ2-3; D is uncertain. V shed 5 bases and J shed 2 bases, with 5 bases lying between them. Germline lookup yields CDR1 SGHVS and CDR2 FNYEAQ. The CDR3 is made up of 12 amino acids.